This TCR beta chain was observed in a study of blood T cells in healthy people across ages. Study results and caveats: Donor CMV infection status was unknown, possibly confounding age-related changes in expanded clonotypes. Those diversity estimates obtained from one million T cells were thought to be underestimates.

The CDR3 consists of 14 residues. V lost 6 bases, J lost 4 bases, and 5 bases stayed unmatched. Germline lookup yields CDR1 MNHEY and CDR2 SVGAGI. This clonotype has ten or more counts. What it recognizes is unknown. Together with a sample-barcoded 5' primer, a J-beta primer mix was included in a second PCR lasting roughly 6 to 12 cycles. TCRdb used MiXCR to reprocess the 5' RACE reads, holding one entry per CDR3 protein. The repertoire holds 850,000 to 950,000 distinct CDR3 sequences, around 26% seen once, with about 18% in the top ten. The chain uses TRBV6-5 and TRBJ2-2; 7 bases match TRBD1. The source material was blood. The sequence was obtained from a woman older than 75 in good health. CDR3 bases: TGTGCCAGCAGGTCGACAGGGAGCACCGGGGAGCTGTTTTTT. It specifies CASRSTGSTGELFF.